This T cell receptor beta chain comes out of a study of blood T cell repertoires in COVID-19. J lost 0 bases, V lost 4 bases, and 8 bases had no gene match. CDR3 length: 17 residues. CDR1 and CDR2 from the germline V gene are SGHDT and YYEEEE. Here immunoSEQ multiplex PCR was the method, and the copy in TCRdb shows in-frame clones only, minus some. Here the sample spans 150,000 to 200,000 clones, around nine tenths being singletons. This chain uses TRBV5-6 with TRBJ2-1; 9 bases are a match to TRBD1. Sequencing input: peripheral blood. The source of this sequence is a woman in her 70s with COVID-19, enrolled during active disease. The CDR3 is CASSVGTGSHSYNEQFF. The CDR3 DNA follows: TGTGCCAGCAGCGTCGGGACAGGGAGCCACTCCTACAATGAGCAGTTCTTC.